The TCR beta chain described here comes from a study of regulatory T cells in long-lasting Graves disease. Study-wide findings and caveats: TRBV28, TRBJ1-2 and TRBJ2-5 emerged as the favored segments in persistent disease.

Time point in this sample: persistent/refractory GD, antithyroid drugs over 5 years with positive TRAb. Generation of the TCR library employed RNA extracted from PBMCs. Trimming pared 3 bases from V and 6 bases from J, leaving 12 bases between. From germline, CDR1 is MNHEY and CDR2 SMNVEV (reference sequence). This CDR3 spans 13 amino acids. This clonotype came up many times. What it recognizes is unknown. Arm-PCR of CDR3 regions and iRepertoire HTBI primers were the basis on which TCR beta libraries were built. TCRdb re-derived calls from the multiplex PCR reads in MiXCR, one entry per CDR3 protein. The data contain under 500,000 distinct CDR3 sequences, about a fifth of them seen just once; the ten biggest clones take up 6.5% to 10%.

The sequence was obtained from a female donor with Graves disease. This chain joins TRBV27 and TRBJ2-7, with a possible D match to TRBD2 (5 bases). The material was peripheral blood mononuclear cells (PBMCs), obtained when the disease was refractory, from a patient treated with antithyroid drugs. CDR3 region: CASSFVTGFEQYF. Written as DNA, the CDR3 is TGTGCCAGCAGTTTTGTCACGGGGTTCGAGCAGTACTTC.